This is a list of T cell receptor beta chains from one sample in a study of type 1 regulatory T cells. No antigen has been assigned to these receptors. TCRdb passed the reads through MiXCR, listing each CDR3 protein once. Of more than 60,000 distinct CDR3 sequences in the sample, roughly half are singletons; the top ten hold about 2%. Sequencing was done on a sample of cultured non-Tr1 T cells, either the whole culture or a sorted T cell fraction (not recorded which). All receptors come from a human donor in good health. Each CDR3 is given with its conserved first and last residue. Fields, in order: CDR3 protein, CDR3 DNA, clone size, J gene, D gene, V gene. The D gene is left open where the match is weak. A row's size may be missing; if present it is once, few, many or a size class.

cdr3_aa: CSAREAGREQFF
cdr3_nt: TGCAGTGCTAGAGAGGCGGGAAGGGAGCAGTTCTTC
clone_size: few
j_call: TRBJ2-1
d_call: .
v_call: TRBV20-1

cdr3_aa: CSAGDQGAGTEAFF
cdr3_nt: TGCAGTGCCGGAGACCAGGGGGCAGGTACTGAAGCTTTCTTT
clone_size: .
j_call: TRBJ1-1
d_call: TRBD1
v_call: TRBV20-1

cdr3_aa: CASSEGDLPLGKNIQYF
cdr3_nt: TGTGCCAGCAGTGAAGGTGACTTACCGCTGGGCAAAAACATTCAGTACTTC
clone_size: .
j_call: TRBJ2-4
d_call: .
v_call: TRBV2

cdr3_aa: CASSGTMEETQYF
cdr3_nt: TGTGCCAGCAGTGGGACTATGGAGGAGACCCAGTACTTC
clone_size: few
j_call: TRBJ2-5
d_call: TRBD2
v_call: TRBV6-6

cdr3_aa: CASTLPAGTEILYEQYF
cdr3_nt: TGTGCCAGCACCCTCCCCGCCGGGACAGAAATTTTATACGAGCAGTACTTC
clone_size: .
j_call: TRBJ2-7
d_call: TRBD1
v_call: TRBV2

cdr3_aa: CASSERDRRITGELFF
cdr3_nt: TGTGCCAGCAGTGAACGGGACAGGCGAATCACCGGGGAGCTGTTTTTT
clone_size: .
j_call: TRBJ2-2
d_call: TRBD1
v_call: TRBV6-1

cdr3_aa: CASSRRTGNTEAFF
cdr3_nt: TGCGCCAGCAGCCGGAGGACAGGGAACACTGAAGCTTTCTTT
clone_size: few
j_call: TRBJ1-1
d_call: TRBD1
v_call: TRBV5-1

cdr3_aa: CASSLDRDTTPLHF
cdr3_nt: TGTGCCAGCAGCCTAGACAGGGATACTACACCCCTCCACTTT
clone_size: .
j_call: TRBJ1-6
d_call: TRBD1
v_call: TRBV5-4

cdr3_aa: CASSLAGPSYEQYF
cdr3_nt: TGTGCCAGCAGTTTAGCGGGGCCCTCCTACGAGCAGTACTTC
clone_size: many
j_call: TRBJ2-7
d_call: TRBD2
v_call: TRBV7-9

cdr3_aa: CSASGGRDEQYF
cdr3_nt: TGCAGTGCTAGTGGTGGCAGGGACGAGCAGTACTTC
clone_size: .
j_call: TRBJ2-7
d_call: .
v_call: TRBV20-1

cdr3_aa: CASSQQGAQALTF
cdr3_nt: TGCGCCAGCAGCCAACAGGGGGCTCAAGCGTTAACCTTC
clone_size: few
j_call: TRBJ1-2
d_call: TRBD1
v_call: TRBV4-3

cdr3_aa: CASSLVSRTSYNEQFF
cdr3_nt: TGTGCCAGCAGCTTAGTTTCTCGGACTAGCTACAATGAGCAGTTCTTC
clone_size: many
j_call: TRBJ2-1
d_call: TRBD2
v_call: TRBV7-2

cdr3_aa: CASSAARTGFHF
cdr3_nt: TGTGCCAGCAGTGCCGCTCGGACAGGGTTCCACTTT
clone_size: .
j_call: TRBJ1-6
d_call: TRBD1
v_call: TRBV6-1

cdr3_aa: CASSFSGGMKTQYF
cdr3_nt: TGTGCCAGCAGTTTTAGCGGGGGGATGAAGACCCAGTACTTC
clone_size: .
j_call: TRBJ2-5
d_call: TRBD2
v_call: TRBV6-2/TRBV6-3